The rows below give T cell receptor beta chains drawn from one sample of a study of regulatory T cells in long-lasting Graves disease. TCRdb reprocessed the multiplex PCR reads with MiXCR, giving one entry per CDR3 protein. The data show more than 350,000 distinct CDR3 sequences, with 21% seen just once and approximately 15% held by the top ten. This sample comprised peripheral blood mononuclear cells (PBMCs), obtained when the disease was refractory, from a patient treated with antithyroid drugs. The receptor set was obtained from a female donor with Graves disease. CDR3s include the opening cysteine and the closing phenylalanine or tryptophan. The order of the fields is J gene, D gene, V gene, clone size, CDR3 DNA, CDR3 protein. The D gene is left open where the match is weak. Expanded clones get a size class; other rows say once, few or many, or leave the size out.

TRBJ2-1	-	TRBV18	many	TGTGCCAGCTCACCAATGACTAACTACAATGAGCAGTTCTTC	CASSPMTNYNEQFF
TRBJ2-2	-	TRBV6-1	many	TGTGCCAGCAGTATGAACCGGGGACAAACCTTGAACACCGGGGAGCTGTTTTTT	CASSMNRGQTLNTGELFF
TRBJ2-7	TRBD2	TRBV20-1	many	TGCAGTGCTAGGAGGGGGCGGGAGGGAACCTACGAGCAGTACTTC	CSARRGREGTYEQYF
TRBJ1-6	TRBD1	TRBV20-1	many	TGCAGTGCTAGAGCCGTGGACAGGGGGGATGATTCACCCCTCCACTTT	CSARAVDRGDDSPLHF
TRBJ2-7	-	TRBV28	-	TGTGCCAGCAGTTTAGTGGGAACCTCCTACGATCAGTACTTC	CASSLVGTSYDQYF
TRBJ2-5	TRBD2	TRBV7-2	many	TGTGCCAGCAGCTTAGGGGCGGGAGGGCCGCGAGGGACCCAGTACTTC	CASSLGAGGPRGTQYF
TRBJ2-7	-	TRBV19	-	TGTGCCAGTAGTGTGACGCCGGGGGTAGCTCAGTACTTC	CASSVTPGVAQYF
TRBJ2-5	-	TRBV5-1	-	TGCGCCAACGAGAGCCGGGACACCTCGTACCAAGAGACCCAGTACTTC	CANESRDTSYQETQYF
TRBJ2-7	TRBD1	TRBV18	-	TGTGCCAGCTCATCGGACCTCTCTCCGGGACAGACCTACGAGCAGTACTTC	CASSSDLSPGQTYEQYF
TRBJ2-7	TRBD2	TRBV28	many	TGTGCCAGCAGTTCAACTAGCGGGAGAGACGAGCAGTACTTC	CASSSTSGRDEQYF
TRBJ2-7	-	TRBV28	many	TGTGCCAGCAGTTTAAACCCCCCCCATTCCTACGAGCAGTACTTC	CASSLNPPHSYEQYF
TRBJ2-7	-	TRBV28	many	TGTGCCAGCAGCCCGCCTTGGGGGGCGACCTACGAGCAGTACTTC	CASSPPWGATYEQYF
TRBJ2-2	-	TRBV4-1	once	TGCGCCAGCAGGTTTGGTGAGGGGAACACCGGGGAGCTGTTTTTT	CASRFGEGNTGELFF
TRBJ2-5	TRBD2	TRBV20-1	few	TGCAGTGCTAGAGATCGCGCGGGAGATGTTAGGGAGACCCAGTACTTC	CSARDRAGDVRETQYF
TRBJ2-3	TRBD2	TRBV20-1	-	TGCAGTGCTACGACTAGCGGGAGCTTGGGAGATACGCAGTATTTT	CSATTSGSLGDTQYF
TRBJ1-3	-	TRBV28	-	TGTGCCAGCAGTCTCATCGGCGTTGGAAACACCATATATTTT	CASSLIGVGNTIYF
TRBJ2-7	-	TRBV20-1	many	TGCAGTGCTAGACAGGCCGCCTACGAGCAGTACTTC	CSARQAAYEQYF
TRBJ2-1	TRBD2	TRBV28	few	TGTGCCAGCATCAAAGGGGGGGCTAGCGGGAGCGATGAGCAGTTCTTC	CASIKGGASGSDEQFF
TRBJ2-2	-	TRBV19	-	TGTGCCAGTAGTATAGTCGGGCGGGGTGGTGTGACCGGGGAGCTGTTTTTT	CASSIVGRGGVTGELFF
TRBJ2-5	TRBD2	TRBV29-1	many	TGCAGCGTCCTCCCCCGACTAGCCCCAGTACGAGAGACCCAGTACTTC	CSVLPRLAPVRETQYF
TRBJ2-5	-	TRBV10-2	many	TGCGCCAGCATGTCCTTAGCCCCCCAAGAGACCCAGTACTTC	CASMSLAPQETQYF
TRBJ2-7	TRBD1	TRBV27	-	TGTGCCAACAGTACACGTACAGGGGGATCCTACGAGCAGTACTTC	CANSTRTGGSYEQYF
TRBJ2-6	-	TRBV5-4	-	TGTGCCAGCAGCCAGCTGCTCGGGTCTGGGGCCAACGCCCTGACTTTC	CASSQLLGSGANALTF
TRBJ2-4	TRBD2	TRBV25-1	-	TGTGCCAGCTCTGGGGAGGGACGTACGAACATTCAGTACTTC	CASSGEGRTNIQYF
TRBJ2-7	TRBD1	TRBV20-1	-	TGCAGTGCTACAACCAAGGGACAGGGGCACGAGCAGTACTTC	CSATTKGQGHEQYF
TRBJ1-2	-	TRBV7-3	many	TGTGCCAGCAGCTTAACGGGGGATAACTATGGCTACACCTTC	CASSLTGDNYGYTF
TRBJ2-7	-	TRBV12-3/TRBV12-4	many	TGTGCCAGCAGTTTCATAAGCCCCGGACTCACTAGCTCCTACGAGCAGTACTTC	CASSFISPGLTSSYEQYF
TRBJ2-2	-	TRBV5-1	-	TGCGCCAGCAGCTTCGGGGACGGCACCGGGGAGCTGTTTTTT	CASSFGDGTGELFF
TRBJ2-1	TRBD2	TRBV28	many	TGTGCCAGCAGTTTTCCATCCAGCGGGGCTTACAATGAGCAGTTCTTC	CASSFPSSGAYNEQFF
TRBJ2-2	TRBD1	TRBV30	many	TGTGCCCTAAAAGGACAGGGGTACACCGGGGAGCTGTTTTTT	CALKGQGYTGELFF
TRBJ1-5	TRBD1	TRBV5-1	many	TGCGCCAGCAGCTTGGAGGGGACAGGGAATCAGCCCCAGCATTTT	CASSLEGTGNQPQHF